This T cell receptor (beta chain) was recovered during a study of Graves' ophthalmopathy and Graves' hyperthyroidism (dated by TCRdb to the late 2010s). At the level of the whole study: Peripheral blood was collected at initial diagnosis, prior to any treatment. The study used TCR beta repertoire signatures to distinguish Graves' ophthalmopathy from Graves' hyperthyroidism and to predict progression to ophthalmopathy. T-cell repertoires of thyroid tissue and blood were compared in 5 or 6 hyperthyroidism patients. An independent validation cohort comprised 18 to 20 hyperthyroidism patients and 15 to 17 patients who later progressed from hyperthyroidism to ophthalmopathy. After sampling, hyperthyroidism patients received methimazole starting at 30 mg daily, and ophthalmopathy patients received high-dose intravenous methylprednisolone. A discovery set of 100 patients (43 ophthalmopathy, some 58 stable hyperthyroidism) was enrolled to explore V-J signatures distinguishing ophthalmopathy from hyperthyroidism. In total, approximately 130 blood samples were TCR-sequenced: around 42 ophthalmopathy, some 75 hyperthyroidism and approximately 17 hyperthyroidism-to-ophthalmopathy patients. What the work shows at the level of the full study, not this receptor alone: In validation, the model predicted ophthalmopathy progression with 55% to 71% sensitivity and roughly 72% specificity; around twelve predicted patients were CT-confirmed with GO in a median of around 6 months. Most of the expanded thyroid clonotypes with a frequency above 0.001 were also detected in blood, and it was suggested that the thyroid immune response may be reflected by blood repertoires. Sample size was not statistically predetermined, and group allocation was not concealed from the investigators. Ophthalmopathy was separated from stable hyperthyroidism by the 13-signature model with just under 90% sensitivity and around 81% specificity in cross-validation and with 80%/75% in the test set.

For repertoire sequencing, the TCR beta CDR3 regions were amplified from RNA transcripts. HTBI primers and the Qiagen OneStep RT-PCR kit were used in a first-round RT-PCR, which was followed by a second-round multiplex PCR, size selection and purification. The libraries underwent paired-end sequencing with 100 bp reads on an Illumina HiSeq2000. The published analysis was carried out like this. SOAPnuke was used for read processing, and reads with adapters, uncalled bases, a mean Phred below 15, or no exact constant-primer or identifier match were discarded. COPE v1.2.5 was used to merge the high-quality paired reads. Each unique nucleotide sequence was treated as a clonotype, and MiTCR v1.1 was used to align the clonotypes to the IMGT TRB V, D and J references. Analysis was restricted to V-J combinations with a frequency above 0.0001, which covered 98% to 99.2% of repertoires. For each V-J combination, a TCR clonal expansion and chaos score was defined as the ratio of F50 clonal expansion to chaos observed in the TCRdist matrix. Welch's t-statistics and random forest were used to narrow the features down to approximately twelve V-J combinations, which were then fed into a naive Bayes classifier. Thyroid-blood repertoire similarity was quantified with the Morisita-Horn index. TCRdb itself trimmed the public reads at Q25 with fastp, ran MiXCR and retained productive beta chains. Each entry is one CDR3 protein sequence, shown with its most common DNA and genes. The V and J calls follow TCRdb's processing rather than the paper's. The sample includes roughly 350,000 distinct CDR3 sequences, with approximately 18% observed a single time. Approximately 2.4% of the sample is held by the ten biggest clonotypes.

About this clonotype: This receptor's antigen is unknown. Base qualities are missing; no much larger clone stands one base away.

V is shortened by 3 bases, J by 6 bases, and the region joining them spans 20 bases. The CDR3 sequence holds 17 residues, the cysteine and phenylalanine included. Solely the CDR3 DNA is kept, with 51 bases framed from the first base. CDR1 and CDR2, per the germline V gene, are SNHLY and FYNNEI. Hyperthyroidism was considered stable if no progression to ophthalmopathy occurred within 18 months of follow-up. The hyperthyroidism patients were 18 to 65 years old and newly diagnosed, with a disease duration of less than 2 months. Patients with other autoimmune diseases, uncontrolled infections, pregnancy or lactation were excluded. Clinical symptoms, serum thyroxine, TRAb, thyroid ultrasound and orbital computed tomography formed the basis of the diagnosis. Using Ficoll-Paque density gradient centrifugation, PBMCs were isolated from over 8.5 ml of fresh peripheral blood. Total RNA was extracted using Trizol reagent, and RNA quality was checked on an Agilent 2100 Bioanalyzer.

Sequenced: peripheral blood. This clonotype originated in an adult woman with stable Graves' hyperthyroidism. This sequence uses TRBV2 and TRBJ2-2, with a weak D call of TRBD2 (7 bases match). The DNA sequence is TGTGCCAGCAGTGATGCGGGGGATGGGACAAATTCCGGGGAGCTGTTTTTT. It is translated as CASSDAGDGTNSGELFF.